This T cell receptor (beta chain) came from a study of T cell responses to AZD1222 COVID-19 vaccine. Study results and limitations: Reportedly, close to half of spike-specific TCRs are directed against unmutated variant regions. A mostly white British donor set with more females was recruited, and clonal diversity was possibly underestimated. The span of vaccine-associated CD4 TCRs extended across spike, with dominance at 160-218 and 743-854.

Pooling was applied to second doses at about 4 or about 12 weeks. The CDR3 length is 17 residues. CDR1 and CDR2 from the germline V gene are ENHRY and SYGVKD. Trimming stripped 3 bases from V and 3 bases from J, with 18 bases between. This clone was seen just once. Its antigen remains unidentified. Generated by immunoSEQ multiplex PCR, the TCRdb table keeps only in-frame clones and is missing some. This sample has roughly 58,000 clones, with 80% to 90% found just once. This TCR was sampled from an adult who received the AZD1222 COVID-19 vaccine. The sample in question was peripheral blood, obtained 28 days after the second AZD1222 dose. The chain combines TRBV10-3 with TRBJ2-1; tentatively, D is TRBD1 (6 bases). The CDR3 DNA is TGTGCCATCAGTGAAATTGCCAGGGGTTGGTTCTACAATGAGCAGTTCTTC. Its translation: CAISEIARGWFYNEQFF.